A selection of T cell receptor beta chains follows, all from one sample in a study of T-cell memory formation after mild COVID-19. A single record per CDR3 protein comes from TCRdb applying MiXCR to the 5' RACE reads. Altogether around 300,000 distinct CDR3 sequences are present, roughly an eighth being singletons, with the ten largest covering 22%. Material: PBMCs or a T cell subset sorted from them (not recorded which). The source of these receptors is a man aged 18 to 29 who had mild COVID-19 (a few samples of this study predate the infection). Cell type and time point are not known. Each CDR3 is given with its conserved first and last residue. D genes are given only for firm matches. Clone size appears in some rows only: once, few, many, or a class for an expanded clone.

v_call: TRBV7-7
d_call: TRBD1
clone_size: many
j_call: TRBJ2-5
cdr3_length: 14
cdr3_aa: CASSLWTGGETQYF
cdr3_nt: TGTGCTAGCAGCTTGTGGACAGGGGGAGAGACCCAGTACTTC

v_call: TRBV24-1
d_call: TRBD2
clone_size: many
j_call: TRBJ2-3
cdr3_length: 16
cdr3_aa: CATSDLRRGVTDTQYF
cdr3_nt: TGTGCCACCAGTGATTTGCGGCGGGGGGTTACAGATACGCAGTATTTT

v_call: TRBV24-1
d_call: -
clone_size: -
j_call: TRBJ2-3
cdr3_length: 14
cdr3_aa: CATSDPREADTQYF
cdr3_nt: TGTGCCACCAGTGATCCGAGAGAAGCAGATACGCAGTATTTT

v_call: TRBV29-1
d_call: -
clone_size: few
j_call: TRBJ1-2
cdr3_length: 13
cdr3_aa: CSVVSDGTYGYTF
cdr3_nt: TGCAGCGTTGTATCGGACGGGACGTATGGCTACACCTTC

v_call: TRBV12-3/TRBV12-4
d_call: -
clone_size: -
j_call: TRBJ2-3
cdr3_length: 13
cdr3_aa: CASRPIAMDTQYF
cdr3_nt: TGTGCCAGCAGGCCCATCGCGATGGATACGCAGTATTTT

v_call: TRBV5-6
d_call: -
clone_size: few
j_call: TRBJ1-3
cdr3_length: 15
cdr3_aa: CASSFSRGTGNTIYF
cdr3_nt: TGTGCCAGCAGCTTTTCCCGGGGGACTGGAAACACCATATATTTT

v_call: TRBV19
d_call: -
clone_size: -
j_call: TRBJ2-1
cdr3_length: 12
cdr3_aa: CASGTLGGEQFF
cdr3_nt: TGTGCCAGCGGGACCCTGGGTGGTGAGCAGTTCTTC

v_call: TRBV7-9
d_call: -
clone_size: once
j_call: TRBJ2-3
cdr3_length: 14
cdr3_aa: CASSSQEPTDTQYF
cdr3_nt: TGTGCCAGCAGCTCACAGGAGCCTACAGATACGCAGTATTTT

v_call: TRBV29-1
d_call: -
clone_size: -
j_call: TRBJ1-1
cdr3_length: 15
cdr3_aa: CSVEDPQGMDTEAFF
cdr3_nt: TGCAGCGTTGAAGATCCCCAGGGAATGGACACTGAAGCTTTCTTT

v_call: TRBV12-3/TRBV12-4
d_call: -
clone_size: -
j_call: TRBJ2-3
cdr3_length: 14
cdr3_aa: CASSFRGSPDTQYF
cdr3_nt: TGTGCCAGCAGTTTCCGGGGATCCCCAGATACGCAGTATTTT

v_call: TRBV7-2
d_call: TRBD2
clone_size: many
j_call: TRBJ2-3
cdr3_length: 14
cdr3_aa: CASRLAGGTDTQYF
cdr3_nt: TGTGCCAGCCGGCTAGCGGGGGGCACAGATACGCAGTATTTT

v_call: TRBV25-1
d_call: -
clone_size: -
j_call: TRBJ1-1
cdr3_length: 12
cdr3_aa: CASSDLNTEAFF
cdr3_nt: TGTGCCAGCAGTGATTTAAACACTGAAGCTTTCTTT

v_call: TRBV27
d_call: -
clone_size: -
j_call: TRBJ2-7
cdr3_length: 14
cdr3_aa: CASSLSKDSYEQYF
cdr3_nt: TGTGCCAGCAGTTTATCGAAAGACAGCTACGAGCAGTACTTC

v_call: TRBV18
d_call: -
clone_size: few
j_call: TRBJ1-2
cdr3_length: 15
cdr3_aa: CASSPIDGQNYGYTF
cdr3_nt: TGTGCCAGCTCACCGATCGACGGACAGAACTATGGCTACACCTTC

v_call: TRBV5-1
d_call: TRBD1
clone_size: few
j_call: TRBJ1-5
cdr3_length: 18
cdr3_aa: CASSSLRGQEAGNQPQHF
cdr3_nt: TGCGCCAGCAGCTCCCTGCGGGGACAGGAGGCGGGCAATCAGCCCCAGCATTTT

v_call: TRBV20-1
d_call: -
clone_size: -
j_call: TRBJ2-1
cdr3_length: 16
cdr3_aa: CSARQGPSLSYNEQFF
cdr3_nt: TGCAGTGCTAGGCAAGGACCGAGCCTATCCTACAATGAGCAGTTCTTC

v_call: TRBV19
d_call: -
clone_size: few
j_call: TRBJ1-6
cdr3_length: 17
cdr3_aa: CASSIVPRSSYNSPLHF
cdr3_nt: TGTGCCAGTAGTATAGTACCGAGGAGCTCCTATAATTCACCCCTCCACTTT

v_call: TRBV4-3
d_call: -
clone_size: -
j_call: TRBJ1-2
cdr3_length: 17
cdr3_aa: CASSQVWETPANYGYTF
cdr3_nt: TGCGCCAGCAGCCAAGTGTGGGAGACGCCAGCTAACTATGGCTACACCTTC

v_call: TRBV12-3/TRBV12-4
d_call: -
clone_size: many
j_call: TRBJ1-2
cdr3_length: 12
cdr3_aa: CASSSGIYGYTF
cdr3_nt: TGTGCCAGCAGTTCCGGGATCTATGGCTACACCTTC

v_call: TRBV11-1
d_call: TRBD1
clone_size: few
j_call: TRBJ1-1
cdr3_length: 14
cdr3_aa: CASMDRWRNTEAFF
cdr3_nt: TGTGCCAGCATGGACAGGTGGAGGAACACTGAAGCTTTCTTT

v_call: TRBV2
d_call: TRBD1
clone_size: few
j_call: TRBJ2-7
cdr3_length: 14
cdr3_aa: CASNPGTVDYEQYF
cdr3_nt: TGTGCCAGCAACCCCGGGACAGTGGACTACGAGCAGTACTTC

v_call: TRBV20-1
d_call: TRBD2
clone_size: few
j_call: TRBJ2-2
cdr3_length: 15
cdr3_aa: CSARDLSGGTGELFF
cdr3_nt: TGCAGTGCTAGAGACCTATCGGGGGGAACCGGGGAGCTGTTTTTT

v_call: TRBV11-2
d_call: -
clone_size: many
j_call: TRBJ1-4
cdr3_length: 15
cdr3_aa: CASSFTGTINEKLFF
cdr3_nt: TGTGCCAGCAGCTTTACCGGGACAATTAATGAAAAACTGTTTTTT

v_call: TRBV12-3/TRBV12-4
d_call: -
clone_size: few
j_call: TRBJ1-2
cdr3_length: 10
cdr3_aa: CASSFSGYTF
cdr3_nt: TGTGCCAGCAGTTTTTCCGGCTACACCTTC

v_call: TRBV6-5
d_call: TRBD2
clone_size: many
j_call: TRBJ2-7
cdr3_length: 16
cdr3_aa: CASSYSGAPVVYEQYF
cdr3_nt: TGTGCCAGCAGTTACAGCGGGGCCCCCGTCGTCTACGAGCAGTACTTC

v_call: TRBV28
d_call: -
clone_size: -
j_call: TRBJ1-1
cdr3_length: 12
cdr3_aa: CASSQTREEAFF
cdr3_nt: TGTGCCAGCAGCCAGACCCGGGAGGAAGCTTTCTTT

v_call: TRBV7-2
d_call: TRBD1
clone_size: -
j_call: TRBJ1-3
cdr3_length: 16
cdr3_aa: CASSTGGSQSGNTIYF
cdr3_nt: TGTGCCAGCAGCACAGGGGGGTCGCAGTCTGGAAACACCATATATTTT

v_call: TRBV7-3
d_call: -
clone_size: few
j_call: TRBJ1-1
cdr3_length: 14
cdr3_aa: CASSLTSGNTEAFF
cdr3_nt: TGTGCCAGCAGCTTAACGTCTGGGAACACTGAAGCTTTCTTT

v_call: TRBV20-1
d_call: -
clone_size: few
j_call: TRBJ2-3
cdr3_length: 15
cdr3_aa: CSARLSGARADTQYF
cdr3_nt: TGCAGTGCTCGCCTTAGTGGGGCGAGGGCAGATACGCAGTATTTT

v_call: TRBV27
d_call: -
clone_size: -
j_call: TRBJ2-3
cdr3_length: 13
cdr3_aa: CASSLGEPDTQYF
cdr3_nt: TGTGCCAGCAGTTTGGGGGAGCCAGATACGCAGTATTTT

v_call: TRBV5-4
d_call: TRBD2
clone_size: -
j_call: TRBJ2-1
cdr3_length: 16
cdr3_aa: CASSLDGAGGYNEQFF
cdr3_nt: TGTGCCAGCAGCTTGGATGGAGCGGGGGGTTACAATGAGCAGTTCTTC

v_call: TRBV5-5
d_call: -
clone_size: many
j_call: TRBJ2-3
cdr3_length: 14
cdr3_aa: CASSSPGGTDTQYF
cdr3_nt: TGTGCCAGCAGCAGCCCGGGGGGCACAGATACGCAGTATTTT

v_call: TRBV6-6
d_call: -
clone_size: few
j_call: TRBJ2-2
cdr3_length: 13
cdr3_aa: CASSSRYPGELFF
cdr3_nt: TGTGCCAGCAGCTCAAGGTATCCGGGGGAGCTGTTTTTT

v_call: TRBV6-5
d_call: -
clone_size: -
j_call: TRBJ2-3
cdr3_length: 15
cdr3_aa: CASRLTRERTDTQYF
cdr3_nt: TGTGCCAGCAGATTAACAAGGGAGCGCACAGATACGCAGTATTTT

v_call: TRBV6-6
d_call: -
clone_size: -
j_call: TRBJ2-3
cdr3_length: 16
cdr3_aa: CASTPTNSRWADTQYF
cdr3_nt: TGTGCCAGCACCCCTACGAACAGTCGATGGGCAGATACGCAGTATTTT

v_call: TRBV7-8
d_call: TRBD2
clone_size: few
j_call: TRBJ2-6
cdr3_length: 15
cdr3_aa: CASSSPGGGANVLTF
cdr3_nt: TGTGCCAGCAGCTCCCCGGGGGGTGGGGCCAACGTCCTGACTTTC

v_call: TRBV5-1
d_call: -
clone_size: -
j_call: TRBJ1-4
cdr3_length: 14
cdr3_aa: CASSLDIGDEKLFF
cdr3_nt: TGCGCCAGCAGCTTAGACATCGGGGATGAAAAACTGTTTTTT

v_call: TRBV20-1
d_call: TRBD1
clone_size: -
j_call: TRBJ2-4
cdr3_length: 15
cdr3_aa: CSASDRTKAKNIQYF
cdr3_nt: TGCAGTGCCTCGGACAGGACGAAGGCCAAAAACATTCAGTACTTC

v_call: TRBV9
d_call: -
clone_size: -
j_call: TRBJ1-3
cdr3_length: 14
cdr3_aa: CASSVAPSGNTIYF
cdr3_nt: TGTGCCAGCAGCGTAGCTCCCTCTGGAAACACCATATATTTT

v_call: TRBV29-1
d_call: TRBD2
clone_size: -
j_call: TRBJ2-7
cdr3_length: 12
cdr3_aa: CSVVGTKYEQYF
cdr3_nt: TGCAGCGTCGTCGGGACTAAGTACGAGCAGTACTTC

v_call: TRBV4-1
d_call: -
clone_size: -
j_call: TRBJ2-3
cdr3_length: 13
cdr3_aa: CASSQEGADTQYF
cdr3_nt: TGCGCCAGCAGCCAAGAGGGGGCAGATACGCAGTATTTT

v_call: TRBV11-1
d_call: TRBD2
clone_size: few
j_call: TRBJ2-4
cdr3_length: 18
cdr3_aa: CASSSGRFGLADKNIQYF
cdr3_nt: TGTGCCAGCAGCTCCGGGCGATTTGGACTAGCGGATAAAAACATTCAGTACTTC

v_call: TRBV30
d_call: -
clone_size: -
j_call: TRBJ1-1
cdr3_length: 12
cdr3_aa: CAWSVMNTEAFF
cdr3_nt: TGTGCCTGGAGTGTCATGAACACTGAAGCTTTCTTT

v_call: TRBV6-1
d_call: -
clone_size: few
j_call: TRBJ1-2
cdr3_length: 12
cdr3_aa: CASSEVRLGYTF
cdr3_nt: TGTGCCAGCAGTGAAGTCAGGCTCGGCTACACCTTC

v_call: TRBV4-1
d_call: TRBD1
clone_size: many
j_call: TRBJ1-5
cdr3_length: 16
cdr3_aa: CASSQVRDSRNQPQHF
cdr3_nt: TGCGCCAGCAGCCAAGTCCGGGACAGCCGGAATCAGCCCCAGCATTTT